The next 4 T cell receptor beta chains were all read from a single sample in a study of CD8 T cells in ankylosing spondylitis. TCRdb fed the 5' RACE reads into MiXCR, producing one record per CDR3 protein. The data show more than 400,000 distinct CDR3 sequences, with approximately 5% seen just once and approximately 4% held by the top ten. Antigens for these TCRs are unknown. Notes on the study in general: It appeared that ankylosing spondylitis blood was characterized by a TCR beta motif of several highly homologous variants.

Sequencing input: blood, either unsorted or a sorted T cell fraction (not recorded which). The receptors stem from a male donor with ankylosing spondylitis.

This clonotype was found many times. CDR3 sequence (DNA): TGTGCCAGCAGCCCCCGCCGACTAGCGGGAGGAGAGACCCAGTACTTC. Translated: CASSPRRLAGGETQYF. The chain carries TRBV7-2 and TRBJ2-5; 13 bases map to TRBD2. V lost 5 bases and J lost 4; bases outside the gene matches: 7. The CDR3 sequence is 16 residues long. Germline V lookup: CDR1 SGHTA, CDR2 FQGNSA.

In its sample, this clonotype was seen many times. The chain links TRBV6-6 to TRBJ1-1; the D is unclear. With 2 bases removed from V and 3 bases from J, the gap between germline ends came to 7 bases. The CDR3 is made up of 13 amino acids. Germline loops: CDR1 MNHNY, CDR2 SVGAGI (reference sequence). The CDR3 spells CASSYGTDTEAFF. As DNA, the CDR3 is TGTGCCAGCAGTTACGGCACGGACACTGAAGCTTTCTTT.

Many counts were recorded for this clonotype. The V and J genes are TRBV7-9 and TRBJ2-1; 10 positions agree with TRBD2. Germline V lookup: CDR1 SEHNR, CDR2 FQNEAQ (reference sequence). V shed 6 bases, J shed 2 bases, and the junction held 4 bases outside the gene matches. This CDR3 is built from 15 residues. The CDR3 here is CASRKRGGTYNEQFF. The DNA of the CDR3 is TGTGCCAGCAGAAAGCGGGGGGGTACCTACAATGAGCAGTTCTTC.

This clonotype appeared many times. V and J are TRBV5-6 and TRBJ1-1; D is ambiguous. V shed 0 bases and J shed 0 bases, with 6 bases lying between them. Looked up from germline, CDR1 is SGHDT and CDR2 is YYEEEE. CDR3 size: 14 residues. CDR3 DNA: TGTGCCAGCAGCTTGGTTCTGGTGAACACTGAAGCTTTCTTT. The encoded protein is CASSLVLVNTEAFF.